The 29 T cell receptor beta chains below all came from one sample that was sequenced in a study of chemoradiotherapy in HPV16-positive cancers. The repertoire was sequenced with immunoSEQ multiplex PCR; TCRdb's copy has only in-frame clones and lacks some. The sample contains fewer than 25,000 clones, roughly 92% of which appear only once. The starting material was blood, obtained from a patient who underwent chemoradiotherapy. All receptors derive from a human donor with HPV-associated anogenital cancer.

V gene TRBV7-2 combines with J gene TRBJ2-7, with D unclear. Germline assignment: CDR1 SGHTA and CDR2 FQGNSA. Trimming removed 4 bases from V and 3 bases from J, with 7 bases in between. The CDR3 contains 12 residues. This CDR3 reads CASSYQYYEQYF. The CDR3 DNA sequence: TGTGCCAGCAGCTACCAATACTACGAGCAGTACTTC.

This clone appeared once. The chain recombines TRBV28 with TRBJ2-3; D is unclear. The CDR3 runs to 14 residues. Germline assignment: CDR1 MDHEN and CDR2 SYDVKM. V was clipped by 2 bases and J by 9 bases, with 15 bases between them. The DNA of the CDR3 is TGTGCCAGCAGTTTAGAGAGTCTACGCAAGACGCAGTATTTT. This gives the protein CASSLESLRKTQYF.

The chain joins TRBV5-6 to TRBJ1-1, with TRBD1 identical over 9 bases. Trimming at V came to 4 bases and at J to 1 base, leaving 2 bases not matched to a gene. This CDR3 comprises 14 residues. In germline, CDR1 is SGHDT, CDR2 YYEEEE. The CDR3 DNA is TGTGCCAGCAGCCGGGACAGGGCGAACACTGAAGCTTTCTTT. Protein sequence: CASSRDRANTEAFF.

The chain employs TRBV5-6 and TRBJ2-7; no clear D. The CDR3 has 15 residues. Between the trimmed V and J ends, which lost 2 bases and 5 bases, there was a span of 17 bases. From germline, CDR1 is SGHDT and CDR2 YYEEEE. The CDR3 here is CASSLLAAFIDEQYF. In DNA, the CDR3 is TGTGCCAGCAGCTTACTGGCAGCTTTCATCGACGAGCAGTACTTC.

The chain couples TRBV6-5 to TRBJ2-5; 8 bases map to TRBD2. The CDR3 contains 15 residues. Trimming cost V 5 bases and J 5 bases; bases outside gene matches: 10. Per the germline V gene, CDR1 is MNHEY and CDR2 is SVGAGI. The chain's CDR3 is CASSRLDGRAETQYF. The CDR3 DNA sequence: TGTGCCAGCAGTCGGTTGGACGGGAGGGCGGAGACCCAGTACTTC.

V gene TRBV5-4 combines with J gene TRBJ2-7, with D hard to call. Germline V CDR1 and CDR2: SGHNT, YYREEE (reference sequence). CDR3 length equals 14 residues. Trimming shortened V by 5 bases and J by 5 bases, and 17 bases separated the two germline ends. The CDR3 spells CASSRTPGSDEQYF. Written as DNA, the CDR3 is TGTGCCAGCAGTAGAACCCCAGGATCGGACGAGCAGTACTTC. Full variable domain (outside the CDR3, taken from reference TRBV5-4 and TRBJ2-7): ETGVTQSPTHLIKTRGQQVTLRCSSQSGHNTVSWYQQALGQGPQFIFQYYREEENGRGNFPPRFSGLQFPNYSSELNVNALELDDSALYLCASSRTPGSDEQYFGPGTRLTVT.

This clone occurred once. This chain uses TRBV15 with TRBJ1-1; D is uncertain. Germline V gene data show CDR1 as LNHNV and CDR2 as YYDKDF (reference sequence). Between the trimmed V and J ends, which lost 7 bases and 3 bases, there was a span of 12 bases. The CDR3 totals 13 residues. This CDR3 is CATNHEIYTEAFF. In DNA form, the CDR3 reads TGTGCCACCAATCATGAAATATACACTGAAGCTTTCTTT.

The CDR3 nucleotides are TGTGCCAGCAGCTTATTCGGACAGGCTAGCAATCAGCCCCAGCATTTT. Translating it yields CASSLFGQASNQPQHF. This chain links TRBV7-2 with TRBJ1-5, with 7 positions matching TRBD1. With 2 bases clipped from V and 0 bases from J, the junction kept 4 bases outside the gene matches. Germline lookup yields CDR1 SGHTA and CDR2 FQGNSA. The CDR3 spans 16 residues.

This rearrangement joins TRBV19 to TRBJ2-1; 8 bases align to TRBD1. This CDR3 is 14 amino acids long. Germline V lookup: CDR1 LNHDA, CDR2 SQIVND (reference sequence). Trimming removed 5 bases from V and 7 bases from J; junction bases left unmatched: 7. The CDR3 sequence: CASSSGTGGNEQFF. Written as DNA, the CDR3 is TGTGCCAGTAGTTCAGGGACAGGTGGGAATGAGCAGTTCTTC.

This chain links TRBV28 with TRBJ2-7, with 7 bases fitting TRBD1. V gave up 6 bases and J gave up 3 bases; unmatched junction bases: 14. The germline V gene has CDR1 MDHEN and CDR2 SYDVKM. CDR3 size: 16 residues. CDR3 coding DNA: TGTGCCAGCAGACCCCTCCGGGGACAGCCTTACTACGAGCAGTACTTC. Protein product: CASRPLRGQPYYEQYF.

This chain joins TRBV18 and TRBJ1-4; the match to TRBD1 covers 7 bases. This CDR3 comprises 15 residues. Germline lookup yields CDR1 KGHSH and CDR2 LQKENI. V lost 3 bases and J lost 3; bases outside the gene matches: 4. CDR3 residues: CASSPSGQPNEKLFF. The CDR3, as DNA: TGTGCCAGCTCACCTTCGGGACAGCCTAATGAAAAACTGTTTTTT.

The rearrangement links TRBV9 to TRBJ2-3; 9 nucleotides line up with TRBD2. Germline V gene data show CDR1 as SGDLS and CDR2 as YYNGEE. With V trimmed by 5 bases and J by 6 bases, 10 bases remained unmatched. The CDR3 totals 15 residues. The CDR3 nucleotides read TGTGCCAGCAGTTATAGCGGGGGCACAAAGGATACGCAGTATTTT. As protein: CASSYSGGTKDTQYF.

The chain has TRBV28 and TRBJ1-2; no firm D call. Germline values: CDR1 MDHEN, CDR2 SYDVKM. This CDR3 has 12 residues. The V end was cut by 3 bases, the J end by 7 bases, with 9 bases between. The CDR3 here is CASSFGTVGYTF. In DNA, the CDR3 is TGTGCCAGCAGTTTCGGTACGGTTGGCTACACCTTC.

Here the CDR3 reads CASRIIAGYTDTQYF. The DNA for the CDR3 is TGTGCCAGCAGAATTATAGCGGGATACACAGATACGCAGTATTTT. The genes are TRBV6-6 and TRBJ2-3; 8 nucleotides align to TRBD2. The V gene end was trimmed by 6 bases and the J gene end by 2 bases; junction bases not matched to a gene: 7. Germline-derived CDR1 and CDR2 are MNHNY and SVGAGI (reference sequence). The CDR3 has 15 residues.

The CDR3 nucleotides read TGTGCCAGCAGCTTGGGAGGGGGTCAGCCCCAGCATTTT. Its protein product is CASSLGGGQPQHF. The chain employs TRBV13 and TRBJ1-5; TRBD1 might be the D (6 bases). Trimming pared 3 bases from V and 6 bases from J, leaving 9 bases between. This CDR3 contains 13 residues. Germline CDR1 PRHDT, CDR2 FYEKMQ (reference sequence).

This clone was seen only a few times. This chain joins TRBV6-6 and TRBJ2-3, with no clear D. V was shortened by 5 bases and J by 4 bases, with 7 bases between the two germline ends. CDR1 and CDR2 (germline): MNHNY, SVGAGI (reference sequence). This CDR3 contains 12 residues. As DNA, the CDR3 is TGTGCCAGCAGTGAGGATTCAGATACGCAGTATTTT. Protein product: CASSEDSDTQYF.

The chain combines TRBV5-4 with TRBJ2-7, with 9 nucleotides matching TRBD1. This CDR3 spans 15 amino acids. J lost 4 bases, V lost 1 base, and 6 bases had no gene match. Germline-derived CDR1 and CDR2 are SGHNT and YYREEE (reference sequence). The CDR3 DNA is TGTGCCAGCAGCTTGACCGGGACAGGGAGGTACGAGCAGTACTTC. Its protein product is CASSLTGTGRYEQYF.

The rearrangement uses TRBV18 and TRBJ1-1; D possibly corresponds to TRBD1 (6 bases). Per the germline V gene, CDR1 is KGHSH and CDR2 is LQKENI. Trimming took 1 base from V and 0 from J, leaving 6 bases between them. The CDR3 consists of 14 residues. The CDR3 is CASSPQGVNTEAFF. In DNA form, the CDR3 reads TGTGCCAGCTCACCACAGGGGGTGAACACTGAAGCTTTCTTT. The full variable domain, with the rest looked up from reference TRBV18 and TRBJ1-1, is NAGVMQNPRHLVRRRGQEARLRCSPMKGHSHVYWYRQLPEEGLKFMVYLQKENIIDESGMPKERFSAEFPKEGPSILRIQQVVRGDSAAYFCASSPQGVNTEAFFGQGTRLTVV.

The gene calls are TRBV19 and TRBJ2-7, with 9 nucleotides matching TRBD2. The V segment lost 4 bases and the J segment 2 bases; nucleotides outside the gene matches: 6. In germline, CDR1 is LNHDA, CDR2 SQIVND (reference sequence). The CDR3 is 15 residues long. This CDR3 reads CASSTLAGRPYEQYF. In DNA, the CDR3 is TGTGCCAGTAGTACCCTAGCGGGGCGCCCCTACGAGCAGTACTTC.

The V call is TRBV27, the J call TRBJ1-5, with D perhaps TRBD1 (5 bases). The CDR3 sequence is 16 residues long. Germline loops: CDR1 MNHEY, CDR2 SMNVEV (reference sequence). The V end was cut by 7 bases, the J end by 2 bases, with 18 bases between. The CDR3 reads CASTPDARGRNQPQHF. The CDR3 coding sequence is TGTGCCAGCACTCCCGACGCGAGGGGCCGCAATCAGCCCCAGCATTTT.

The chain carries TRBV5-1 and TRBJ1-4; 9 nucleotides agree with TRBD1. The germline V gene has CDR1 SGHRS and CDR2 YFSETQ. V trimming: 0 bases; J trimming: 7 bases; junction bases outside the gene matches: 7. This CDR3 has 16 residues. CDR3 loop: CASSLAPGQGREKLFF. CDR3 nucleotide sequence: TGCGCCAGCAGCTTGGCTCCGGGACAGGGACGTGAAAAACTGTTTTTT.

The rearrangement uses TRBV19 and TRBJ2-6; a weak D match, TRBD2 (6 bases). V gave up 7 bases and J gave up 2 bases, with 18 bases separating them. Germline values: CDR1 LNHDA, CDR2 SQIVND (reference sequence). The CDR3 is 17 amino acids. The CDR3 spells CASTALSRGPGANVLTF. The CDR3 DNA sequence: TGTGCCAGTACGGCCCTCTCGCGGGGACCTGGGGCCAACGTCCTGACTTTC.

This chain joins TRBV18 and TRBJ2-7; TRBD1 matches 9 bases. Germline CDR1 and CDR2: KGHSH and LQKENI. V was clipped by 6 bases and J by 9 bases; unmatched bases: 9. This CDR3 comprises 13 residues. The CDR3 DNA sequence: TGTGCCAGCTCCCCCCGGGACAGGGAAGCGCAGTACTTC. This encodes CASSPRDREAQYF.

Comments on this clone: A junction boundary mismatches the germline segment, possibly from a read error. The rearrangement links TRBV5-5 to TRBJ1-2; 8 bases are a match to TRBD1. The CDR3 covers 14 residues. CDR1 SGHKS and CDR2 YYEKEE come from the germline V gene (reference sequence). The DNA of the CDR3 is TGTGCTAGCAGCGAGGGACAGGTTAACTATGGCTACACCTTC. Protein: CASSEGQVNYGYTF.

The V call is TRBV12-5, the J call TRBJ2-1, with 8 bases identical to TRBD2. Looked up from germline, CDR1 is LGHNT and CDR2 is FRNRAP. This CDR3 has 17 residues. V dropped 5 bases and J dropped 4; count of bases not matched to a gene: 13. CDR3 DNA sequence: TGTGCTAGTGGTCTTATCCCATACGGGGGGGAATACAATGAGCAGTTCTTC. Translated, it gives CASGLIPYGGEYNEQFF.

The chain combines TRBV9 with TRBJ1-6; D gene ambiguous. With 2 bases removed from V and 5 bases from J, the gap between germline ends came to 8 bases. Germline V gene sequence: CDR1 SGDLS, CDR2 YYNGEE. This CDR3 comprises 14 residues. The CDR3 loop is CASSVNPHNSPLHF. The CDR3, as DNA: TGTGCCAGCAGCGTTAACCCTCATAATTCACCCCTCCACTTT.

CDR3 bases: TGTGCCAGCAGAGAACTAGCTGTCACAGATACGCAGTATTTT. It yields the protein CASRELAVTDTQYF. The rearrangement uses TRBV2 and TRBJ2-3; D is possibly TRBD2 (6 bases). CDR1 and CDR2 from the germline V gene are SNHLY and FYNNEI. The CDR3 extends over 14 amino acids. V was clipped by 6 bases and J by 2 bases, with 12 bases between them. Variable domain in full (rest from reference TRBV2 and TRBJ2-3): EPEVTQTPSHQVTQMGQEVILRCVPISNHLYFYWYRQILGQKVEFLVSFYNNEISEKSEIFDDQFSVERPDGSNFTLKIRSTKLEDSAMYFCASRELAVTDTQYFGPGTRLTVL.

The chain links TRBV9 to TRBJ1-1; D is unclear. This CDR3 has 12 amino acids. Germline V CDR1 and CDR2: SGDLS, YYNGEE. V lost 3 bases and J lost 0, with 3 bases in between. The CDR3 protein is CASSEMNTEAFF. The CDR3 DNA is TGTGCCAGCAGCGAGATGAACACTGAAGCTTTCTTT.

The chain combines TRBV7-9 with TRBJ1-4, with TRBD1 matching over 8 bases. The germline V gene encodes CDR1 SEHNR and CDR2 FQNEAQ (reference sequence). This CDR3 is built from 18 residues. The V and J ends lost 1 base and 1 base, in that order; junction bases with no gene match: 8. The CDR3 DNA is TGTGCCAGCAGCTTAGGGGCAGGGGGCTTCCGAACTAATGAAAAACTGTTTTTT. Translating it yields CASSLGAGGFRTNEKLFF. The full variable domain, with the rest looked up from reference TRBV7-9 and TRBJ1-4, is DTGVSQNPRHKITKRGQNVTFRCDPISEHNRLYWYRQTLGQGPEFLTYFQNEAQLEKSRLLSDRFSAERPKGSFSTLEIQRTEQGDSAMYLCASSLGAGGFRTNEKLFFGSGTQLSVL.